This TCR beta chain was recorded in a study of blood T cells in healthy people across ages. Study outcomes and limitations: There were more naive CD4+ cells and higher diversity in long-lived donors than in aged donors.

The study drew donors from healthy Caucasian individuals in Russia aged 6 to 90. Peripheral blood samples of 9 to 10 milliliters were drawn from each donor. With regard to this clonotype: Its antigen is currently unknown.

Trimming cost V 7 bases and J 14 bases, with 21 bases left between them. Germline loops: CDR1 SGHAT, CDR2 FQNNGV. The CDR3 extends over 13 amino acids. A sample-barcoded 5' primer and a J-beta primer mix were used in a second PCR of roughly 7 to 12 cycles. TCRdb fed the 5' RACE reads into MiXCR, producing one record per CDR3 protein. The top ten clones hold 23% of a sample with 1.8 million or so distinct CDR3 sequences, about two fifths of them seen once. Material: blood. The source of this sequence is a human donor in good health. The chain is built from TRBV11-2 and TRBJ2-1, with unresolved D. Written as DNA, the CDR3 is TGTGCCAGCACAAACTACGGTAGGCCTCGGAAGTTCTTC. Protein sequence: CASTNYGRPRKFF.